A single sample is the source of the 11 T cell receptor beta chains below, sequenced in a study of T-cell memory formation after mild COVID-19. One entry per CDR3 protein results from TCRdb running MiXCR on the 5' RACE reads. The repertoire consists of about 500,000 distinct CDR3 sequences, with roughly 22% occurring once and the leading ten covering approximately 12%. Sequencing was performed on PBMCs or a T cell subset sorted from them (not recorded which). The receptors originated from an adult woman who had mild COVID-19 (a few samples of this study predate the infection). Cell type and time point are not known.

The chain employs TRBV5-4 and TRBJ2-5; D is uncertain. Germline CDR1 SGHNT, CDR2 YYREEE (reference sequence). Trimming removed 2 bases at V and 5 bases at J, with 16 bases between. The CDR3 consists of 15 residues. The DNA for the CDR3 is TGTGCCAGCAGCTTACCCCCTCCCAAAGTGGAGACCCAGTACTTC. Amino acid sequence: CASSLPPPKVETQYF. The variable domain in full, completed from reference TRBV5-4 and TRBJ2-5, reads ETGVTQSPTHLIKTRGQQVTLRCSSQSGHNTVSWYQQALGQGPQFIFQYYREEENGRGNFPPRFSGLQFPNYSSELNVNALELDDSALYLCASSLPPPKVETQYFGPGTRLLVL.

This clonotype has just one count. DNA for the CDR3: TGCGCCAGCAGCCAGCTGGGACTAGGCGGCACAGATACGCAGTATTTT. This gives the protein CASSQLGLGGTDTQYF. The V and J genes are TRBV4-1 and TRBJ2-3, with 8 bases lining up with TRBD2. The V segment lost 3 bases and the J segment 1 base; nucleotides outside the gene matches: 6. The CDR3 covers 16 residues. CDR1 and CDR2 (germline): MGHRA, YSYEKL.

The chain is built from TRBV7-9 and TRBJ2-5; unclear D gene. The V end lost 1 base, the J end lost 0 bases, and 12 bases lay between the germline ends. Germline assignment: CDR1 SEHNR and CDR2 FQNEAQ (reference sequence). The CDR3 runs 16 residues. CDR3 residues: CASSLGITDYQETQYF. The CDR3 DNA reads TGTGCCAGCAGCTTAGGGATAACAGACTACCAAGAGACCCAGTACTTC.

This chain uses TRBV20-1 with TRBJ1-2, with a tentative D call TRBD1 (5 bases). The CDR3 contains 14 residues. V lost 0 bases and J 8 bases, leaving 16 bases between the germline ends. CDR1 is DFQATT, CDR2 SNEGSKA, per germline (reference sequence). CDR3 in amino acids: CSARDRATVYGYTF. The DNA of the CDR3 is TGCAGTGCTAGAGATCGCGCGACAGTGTACGGCTACACCTTC.

J is TRBJ2-3 and V is TRBV28, with D maybe TRBD1 (5 bases). Germline CDR1 reads MDHEN; CDR2 reads SYDVKM. V was trimmed by 6 bases and J by 5 bases, leaving 15 bases between them. This CDR3 contains 14 residues. CDR3 sequence reads: CASRGETELDTQYF. For the CDR3, the DNA is TGTGCCAGCAGAGGAGAGACAGAGCTAGATACGCAGTATTTT.

The J gene is TRBJ2-7, the V gene TRBV7-8; D not certain. Per the germline V gene, CDR1 is SGHVS and CDR2 is FQNEAQ. Trimming cost V 5 bases and J 0 bases, with 17 bases left between them. The CDR3 length is 16 residues. CDR3 protein: CASSDSRAEFSYEQYF. The CDR3 DNA reads as TGTGCCAGCAGCGATTCTCGGGCAGAGTTCTCCTACGAGCAGTACTTC. Filled out from reference TRBV7-8 and TRBJ2-7, the complete variable domain reads GAGVSQSPRYKVAKRGQDVALRCDPISGHVSLFWYQQALGQGPEFLTYFQNEAQLDKSGLPSDRFFAERPEGSVSTLKIQRTQQEDSAVYLCASSDSRAEFSYEQYFGPGTRLTVT.

This rearrangement joins TRBV4-1 to TRBJ1-4, with TRBD1 as a possible D gene (5 bases). The germline V and J ends were trimmed by 0 bases and 8 bases, with 25 bases remaining between them. Per germline, CDR1 MGHRA and CDR2 YSYEKL. This CDR3 comprises 19 residues. Here the CDR3 DNA reads TGCGCCAGCAGCCAAGATCAGGGAGGACACGGGTCCGGAGGGGAAAAACTGTTTTTT. The encoded protein is CASSQDQGGHGSGGEKLFF.

The count of this clonotype is one. The genes are TRBV2 and TRBJ1-5, with D unresolved. The CDR3 runs 13 residues. Trimming cost V 8 bases and J 8 bases, with 16 bases left between them. Germline assignment: CDR1 SNHLY and CDR2 FYNNEI. The CDR3 sequence is CASSLTRDKPQHF. The CDR3 bases are TGTGCCAGCTCATTGACGAGGGATAAGCCCCAGCATTTT.

This clonotype turned up a few times. This chain links TRBV14 with TRBJ2-2, with D possibly matching TRBD2 (5 bases). CDR1 is SGHDN, CDR2 FVKESK, per germline. There are 15 residues in the CDR3. Between the trimmed V and J ends, which lost 4 bases and 1 base, there was a span of 10 bases. CDR3 protein: CASSPGKGNTGELFF. Here the CDR3 DNA reads TGTGCCAGCAGCCCCGGGAAGGGGAACACCGGGGAGCTGTTTTTT.

The chain uses TRBV12-3 or TRBV12-4 and TRBJ2-7; 8 positions match TRBD2. The CDR3 has 15 residues. V lost 6 bases to trimming and J lost 6 bases; unmatched junction nucleotides: 13. This chain's CDR3 is CASSLPGLGGVEQYF. The CDR3 DNA sequence: TGTGCCAGCAGCTTACCGGGACTAGGGGGAGTCGAGCAGTACTTC.

This chain joins TRBV5-5 and TRBJ2-1; D is unclear. There are 16 residues in the CDR3. From germline, CDR1 is SGHKS and CDR2 YYEKEE (reference sequence). Between the trimmed V and J ends, which lost 0 bases and 0 bases, there was a span of 10 bases. This CDR3 is CASSLAPTSSYNEQFF. CDR3 bases: TGTGCCAGCAGCTTGGCCCCGACGAGCTCCTACAATGAGCAGTTCTTC.